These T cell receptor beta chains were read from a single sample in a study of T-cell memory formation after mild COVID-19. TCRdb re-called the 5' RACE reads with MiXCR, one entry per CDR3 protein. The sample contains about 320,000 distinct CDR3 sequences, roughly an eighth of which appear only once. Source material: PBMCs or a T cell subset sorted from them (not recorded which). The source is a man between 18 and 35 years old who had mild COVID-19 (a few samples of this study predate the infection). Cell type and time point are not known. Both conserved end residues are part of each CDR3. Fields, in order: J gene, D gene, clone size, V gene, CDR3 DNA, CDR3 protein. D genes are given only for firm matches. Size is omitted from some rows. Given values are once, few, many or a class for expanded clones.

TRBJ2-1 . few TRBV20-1 TGCAGTGCTAGAGACCCGAGGGGTCGGGCGAACAATGAGCAGTTCTTC CSARDPRGRANNEQFF
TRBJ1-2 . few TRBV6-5 TGTGCCAGCAGTTATTCCAGGGCCAGTCTCTATGGCTACACCTTC CASSYSRASLYGYTF
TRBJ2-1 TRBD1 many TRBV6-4 TGTGCCAGCAGTGACGGGACAGGGGGCAATGAGCAGTTCTTC CASSDGTGGNEQFF
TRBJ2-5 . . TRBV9 TGTGCCAGCAGCCCTGGGCGCATGATAGCGGCTCCAACCCTCCCCGCGCAAGAGACCCAGTACTTC CASSPGRMIAAPTLPAQETQYF
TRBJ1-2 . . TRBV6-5 TGTGCCAGCAGTCCCCGAGGGACCAACTATGGCTACACCTTC CASSPRGTNYGYTF
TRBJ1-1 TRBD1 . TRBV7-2 TGTGCCAGCAGCCCGGGGGGGGCCAGGGGGAACCCTGAAGCTTTCTTT CASSPGGARGNPEAFF
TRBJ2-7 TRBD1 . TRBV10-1 TGCGCCAGCAGTGAGTCCAGGGGGACCTATTCCGAGCAGTACTTC CASSESRGTYSEQYF
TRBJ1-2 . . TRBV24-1 TGTGCCACCAGTGATTTGACAGGATATGGCTACACCTTC CATSDLTGYGYTF
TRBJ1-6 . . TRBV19 TGTGCCAGTAGTATTTCCTCCGCAGGGAATTCACCCCTCCACTTT CASSISSAGNSPLHF
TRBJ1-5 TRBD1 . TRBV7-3 TGTGCCAGCAGCCCCCTTGGGGACAGGGGACCGGAAAATCAGCCCCAGCATTTT CASSPLGDRGPENQPQHF
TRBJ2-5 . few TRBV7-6 TGTGCCAGCAGCTTAGGGGGGGGCCGTCGGGAGACCCAGTACTTC CASSLGGGRRETQYF
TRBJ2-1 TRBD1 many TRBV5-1 TGCGCCAGCAGCTCAAAAGGAACGGGAACGGGACAGGGCTACAATGAGCAGTTCTTC CASSSKGTGTGQGYNEQFF
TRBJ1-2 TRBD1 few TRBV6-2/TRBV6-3 TGTGCCAGCAGTTACCCGGGACAGGGGTACTTC CASSYPGQGYF
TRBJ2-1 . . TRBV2 TGTGCCAGCAAGCTAAGGGAACACGGGGACAATGAGCAGTTCTTC CASKLREHGDNEQFF
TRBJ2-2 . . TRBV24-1 TGTGCCACCAGTGCGGCAGGATCGAACACCGGGGAGCTGTTTTTT CATSAAGSNTGELFF
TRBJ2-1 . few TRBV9 TGTGCCAGCAGCGTAAGGAAAAACCAGGGGAGTGAGCAGTTCTTC CASSVRKNQGSEQFF
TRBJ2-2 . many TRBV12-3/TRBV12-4 TGTGCCAGCAGGCCATGGTGGGACACCGGGGAGCTGTTTTTT CASRPWWDTGELFF
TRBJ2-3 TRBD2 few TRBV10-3 TGTGCCATCAGTGAGGAGCGGGGGGGGAGCACAGATACGCAGTATTTT CAISEERGGSTDTQYF
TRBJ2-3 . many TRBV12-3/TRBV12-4 TGTGCCAGCAGTTTCGAAGCTCTTCTACCGACTAGCACAGATACGCAGTATTTT CASSFEALLPTSTDTQYF
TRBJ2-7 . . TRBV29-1 TGCAGCGTTGAAGGTCAAGACTCCTACGAGCAGTACTTC CSVEGQDSYEQYF
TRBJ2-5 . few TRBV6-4 TGTGCCAGCGCCACAGGCCACGGGGAGACCCAGTACTTC CASATGHGETQYF
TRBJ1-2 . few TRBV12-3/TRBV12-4 TGTGCCAGCACCGCCGGAGGTTATGGCTACACCTTC CASTAGGYGYTF
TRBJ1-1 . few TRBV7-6 TGTGCCAGCAGCTTAGCGTTAGGGCTCACTGAAGCTTTCTTT CASSLALGLTEAFF
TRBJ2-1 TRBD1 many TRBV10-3 TGTGCCATCAGTGACCCTGACTCCGGGACAGGGTGGTATGAGCAGTTCTTC CAISDPDSGTGWYEQFF
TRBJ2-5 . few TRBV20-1 TGCAGTGCTAGAGCAAGCAGCGGGTCGGAGACCCAGTACTTC CSARASSGSETQYF
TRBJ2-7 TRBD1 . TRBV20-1 TGCAGTGCTAGAGATCTAGGACAGGGTAACGAGCAGTACTTC CSARDLGQGNEQYF
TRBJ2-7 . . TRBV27 TGTGCCAGCAGTCCCCAACCCGGGACTCACTACGAGCAGTACTTC CASSPQPGTHYEQYF
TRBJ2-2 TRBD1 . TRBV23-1 TGCGCCAGCAGTCACCCGGAGGGACAGGGGCGAGCGAACACCGGGGAGCTGTTTTTT CASSHPEGQGRANTGELFF
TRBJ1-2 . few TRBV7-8 TGTGCCAGCAGCTTCGACAACGGGGGCGGCGGCTACACCTTC CASSFDNGGGGYTF
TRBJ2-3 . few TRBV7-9 TGTGCCAGCAGCTTAATGGGAACGGCAGATACGCAGTATTTT CASSLMGTADTQYF
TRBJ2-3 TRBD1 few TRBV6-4 TGTGCCAGCAGCCGGACAGGGGAATCGGATACGCAGTATTTT CASSRTGESDTQYF
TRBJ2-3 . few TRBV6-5 TGTGCCAGCAGTTACCAATTCACAGATACGCAGTATTTT CASSYQFTDTQYF
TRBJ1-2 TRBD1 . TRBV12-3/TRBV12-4 TGTGCCAGCACAGGGGGGGCAGGCTGGGACTATGGCTACACCTTC CASTGGAGWDYGYTF
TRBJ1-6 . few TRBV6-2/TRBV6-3 TGTGCCAGCAGTTACTCGATCGGGGGTTCACCCCTCCACTTT CASSYSIGGSPLHF
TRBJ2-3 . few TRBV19 TGTGCCAGTAGTATTACAGGCACAGATACGCAGTATTTT CASSITGTDTQYF
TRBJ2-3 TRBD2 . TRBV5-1 TGCGCCAGCAGCGCTACTAGCGGGGGGGCATCAGATACGCAGTATTTT CASSATSGGASDTQYF
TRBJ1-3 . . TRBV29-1 TGCAGCGTTCAGGCCGGCTCTGGAAACACCATATATTTT CSVQAGSGNTIYF
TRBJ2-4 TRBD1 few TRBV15 TGTGCCACCAGCAATCAGGGGGCAAACATTCAGTACTTC CATSNQGANIQYF
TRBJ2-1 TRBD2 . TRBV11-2 TGTGCCAGCAGCTTAGATCTAGAGAGCGGGGGTTACAATGAGCAGTTCTTC CASSLDLESGGYNEQFF
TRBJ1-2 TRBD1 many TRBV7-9 TGTGCCAGCAGCCGAATGCAGGGGGCAATAAGCCGCCTAGCTAACTATGGCTACACCTTC CASSRMQGAISRLANYGYTF
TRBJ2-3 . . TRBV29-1 TGCAGCGTTGAAGGCGGGCGAAGCACAGATACGCAGTATTTT CSVEGGRSTDTQYF
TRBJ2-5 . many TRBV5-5 TGTGCCAGCAGCACGACGGGCGATGAGGAGACCCAGTACTTC CASSTTGDEETQYF
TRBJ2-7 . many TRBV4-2 TGTGCCAGCAGCCCCCGTGTAGGGACCTACGAGCAGTACTTC CASSPRVGTYEQYF
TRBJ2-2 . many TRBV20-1 TGCAGTGCTAGAGTGGCTAGTATCAACACCGGGGAGCTGTTTTTT CSARVASINTGELFF
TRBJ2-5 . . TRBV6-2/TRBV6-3 TGTGCCAGCAGTCCCTATGGCAGCCAAGAGACCCAGTACTTC CASSPYGSQETQYF
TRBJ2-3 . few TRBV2 TGTGCCAGCAGTGTTGTGATTAGCACAGATACGCAGTATTTT CASSVVISTDTQYF
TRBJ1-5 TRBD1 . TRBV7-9 TGTGCCAGCAGTGACTACGCCGGGACAGGGGTAGATAGCAATCAGCCCCAGCATTTT CASSDYAGTGVDSNQPQHF
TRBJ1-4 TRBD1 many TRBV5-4 TGTGCCAGCAGCCGACAGGGAGCGGCTGAAAAACTGTTTTTT CASSRQGAAEKLFF
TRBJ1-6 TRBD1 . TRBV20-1 TGCAGTGCCCTTAGACAGGGCGATTCACCCCTCCACTTT CSALRQGDSPLHF